This TCR beta chain is from a study of control samples from healthy donors and cancer patients. Libraries were prepared by immunoSEQ multiplex PCR; TCRdb keeps only in-frame clonotypes and omits some of them. The top ten hold roughly 13% of the sample, which has 100,000 to 120,000 clones, around 82% seen once. The germline CDR1 and CDR2 sequences are KGHDR and SFDVKD. The CDR3 contains 14 residues. Trimming took 5 bases from V and 1 from J, leaving 7 bases between them. The V and J genes are TRBV24-1 and TRBJ2-2; D perhaps matches TRBD1 (5 bases). The sample taken for sequencing was blood. This sequence originates from a woman aged 50 to 60 in good health. CDR3 protein: CATSGTGNTGELFF. The CDR3 nucleotides are TGTGCCACCAGTGGAACAGGGAACACCGGGGAGCTGTTTTTT.